This record covers a single TCR beta chain. This clonotype showed up many times. Its recognized antigen is unknown. No much larger clonotype is one base removed from it; base qualities were not supplied. This specimen belongs to a study of T cells in Graves' hyperthyroidism and ophthalmopathy (dated by TCRdb to between 2018 and 2021). A note on the overall study: Peripheral blood was collected at initial diagnosis, before any treatment. To identify distinguishing TCR V-J signatures, a discovery cohort of roughly 100 patients was used, comprising some 43 with Graves' ophthalmopathy and 57 with stable Graves' hyperthyroidism. Prospective prediction of ophthalmopathy was tested in an independent validation cohort of under 20 hyperthyroidism patients and 15 to 17 patients who later progressed to ophthalmopathy. The 100 discovery patients were randomly split 7:3 into training and test sets. Thyroid tissue and blood T-cell repertoires from more than 5 Graves' hyperthyroidism patients were also compared in the study. Once sampling was done, hyperthyroidism patients were given methimazole at a starting dose of 30 mg daily, whereas ophthalmopathy patients were given high-dose intravenous methylprednisolone. The paper describes TCR Vbeta CDR3 sequencing of fewer than 150 peripheral blood samples, made up of 43 ophthalmopathy patients, around 73 hyperthyroidism patients and roughly 17 progressor patients.

Results the study describes overall, beyond this receptor: During validation, the model predicted progression to ophthalmopathy a median of around 6 months ahead of onset, with more than 55% sensitivity and 72.22% specificity. Ophthalmopathy was separated from stable hyperthyroidism by a 13 V-J signature model, with 87.88% sensitivity and 81% to 82% specificity obtained in cross-validation and 80%/75% obtained in testing. Sample size was not statistically predetermined, and investigators were not blinded to group allocation. Most expanded thyroid clonotypes (frequency above 0.001) were also detected in blood, suggesting blood repertoires may reflect thyroid immune responses.

The V and J ends are trimmed by 5 bases and 7 bases, leaving 15 bases between them. Reading from cysteine to phenylalanine, the CDR3 counts 13 amino acids. The retained sequence is limited to the CDR3, 39 bases, with the frame set at the first base. The CDR1 and CDR2 encoded by the germline V gene are SGHNT and YENEEA. In the ophthalmopathy patients, disease was moderately to severely active, with a Clinical Activity Score of 3 or more, a NOSPECS grade of 4 or more, and a duration of less than 3 months. The study excluded patients with uncontrolled infections, other autoimmune diseases, pregnancy or lactation. Clinical symptoms, serum thyroxine and TRAb, thyroid ultrasound, and orbital computed tomography formed the basis for the diagnoses. PBMCs were separated from 7.5 to 10 ml of fresh peripheral blood using Ficoll-Paque density gradient centrifugation. Total RNA was extracted with Trizol reagent, and quality was checked on an Agilent 2100 Bioanalyzer.

The TCR beta CDR3 regions were amplified from RNA transcripts. The TCR CDR3 was subjected to a first round of RT-PCR using the HTBI primer set and the Qiagen OneStep RT-PCR kit. Libraries were constructed in a second round of multiplex PCR, after which size selection and purification were carried out. The libraries were sequenced on an Illumina HiSeq2000 using paired-end 100 bp reads. In the paper's pipeline: SOAPnuke was used to process the raw data, removing reads that contained adapters or uncalled bases, had a mean Phred below 15, or lacked an exact match to the constant primer or identifier. High-quality paired reads were merged using COPE v1.2.5, and each unique nucleotide sequence was defined as a clonotype. Clonotypes were aligned to IMGT TRBV, TRBD and TRBJ reference segments using MiTCR v1.1. The analysis included only V-J combinations with a frequency above 0.0001, which together covered roughly 99% of the repertoires. The TCS score was defined as the ratio of F50 (clonal expansion) to E x V (chaos), calculated using BLOSUM62-based TCRdist between CDR3 peptides within each V-J. Welch's t-statistics and random forest reduced 500 to 550 V-J features to 13, which were used in a naive Bayes classifier (R e1071). Clones were called with MiXCR by TCRdb after fastp trimmed the public reads at Q25, and only in-frame beta chains were retained. When rows share a CDR3 protein, they turn into one entry using the most common DNA and genes. These V and J calls originate from TCRdb's pipeline instead of the authors' own analysis. This sample holds some 360,000 distinct CDR3 sequences; roughly 18% were observed only once. Together, the top ten hold roughly 16% of the sample.

The chain is assembled from TRBV11-3 and TRBJ2-7; the D gene is not confidently resolved. Sequencing used blood. The receptor was isolated from a woman in her thirties or forties with Graves' ophthalmopathy. The CDR3 protein is CASSRGPLGEQYF. In nucleotide form, the sequence is TGTGCCAGCAGCCGTGGGCCCCTCGGGGAGCAGTACTTC.